This entry lists 21 T cell receptor beta chains sequenced from one sample in a study of T cell changes during pregnancy in multiple sclerosis. Sequencing used immunoSEQ multiplex PCR; TCRdb keeps in-frame clones, though not all of them. Among roughly 20,000 clones listed, around 88% were seen once. Here the sequenced sample was CD8+ T cells from peripheral blood mononuclear cells, taken in the first trimester of pregnancy. The receptor source for this set is a female donor with multiple sclerosis, enrolled in a pregnancy study.

CDR3 nucleotides: TGTGCCAGCCTGGGACACGACTATGGCTACACCTTC. This encodes CASLGHDYGYTF. V gene TRBV2 combines with J gene TRBJ1-2; D is perhaps TRBD1 (6 bases). The CDR3 has 12 amino acids. Germline CDR1 SNHLY, CDR2 FYNNEI. V was shortened by 8 bases and J by 3 bases, with 10 bases between the two germline ends.

The chain has TRBV7-9 and TRBJ2-3; D is possibly TRBD2 (6 bases). The CDR3 is made up of 16 amino acids. The V gene lost 2 bases and the J gene lost 2 bases, with 14 bases spanning the gap. Germline CDR1 is SEHNR and CDR2 is FQNEAQ (reference sequence). The CDR3 coding sequence is TGTGCCAGCAGCTTATTCCGGGGGTCCCTCACAGATACGCAGTATTTT. Translating gives CASSLFRGSLTDTQYF.

V and J are TRBV27 and TRBJ2-1; 11 bases are a match to TRBD2. After removal of 5 bases from V and 8 bases from J, the junction contained 11 bases not matched to a gene. The germline gives CDR1 MNHEY, CDR2 SMNVEV (reference sequence). The CDR3 has 16 amino acids. CDR3 protein: CASSPLISGRGHEQFF. CDR3 nucleotide sequence: TGTGCCAGCAGTCCACTAATTAGCGGGAGGGGGCATGAGCAGTTCTTC.

The V call is TRBV5-6, the J call TRBJ2-1; 8 positions agree with TRBD1. The length of the CDR3 is 11 residues. Germline CDR1 and CDR2: SGHDT and YYEEEE. The J segment lost 15 bases and the V segment lost 4 bases, leaving 6 bases of the junction unmatched. CDR3 sequence (DNA): TGTGCCAGCAGCCTGACAGGGGAAATGTTCTTC. Amino acid sequence: CASSLTGEMFF.

The chain recombines TRBV7-9 with TRBJ1-4, with D uncertain. Looked up from germline, CDR1 is SEHNR and CDR2 is FQNEAQ (reference sequence). Deletions cut 5 bases from V and 7 bases from J, with 17 bases between. The CDR3 loop spans 15 amino acids. In DNA, the CDR3 is TGTGCCAGCAGCCCTTCCGGTCCGGCGGGTGAAAAACTGTTTTTT. It yields the protein CASSPSGPAGEKLFF.

Within the sample, this clone is medium-sized. This chain joins TRBV15 and TRBJ2-1, with a possible D match to TRBD2 (6 bases). The V gene lost 1 base and the J gene lost 6 bases, with 10 bases spanning the gap. The length of the CDR3 is 14 residues. Germline CDR1 reads LNHNV; CDR2 reads YYDKDF (reference sequence). The DNA of the CDR3 is TGTGCCACCAGCAGAGGTATGGGGGGCAATGAGCAGTTCTTC. It encodes CATSRGMGGNEQFF. Full variable domain (outside the CDR3, taken from reference TRBV15 and TRBJ2-1): DAMVIQNPRYQVTQFGKPVTLSCSQTLNHNVMYWYQQKSSQAPKLLFHYYDKDFNNEADTPDNFQSRRPNTSFCFLDIRSPGLGDTAMYLCATSRGMGGNEQFFGPGTRLTVL.

The gene calls are TRBV11-3 and TRBJ2-3; TRBD1 is a possible D gene (6 bases). Deletions cut 1 base from V and 1 base from J, with 12 bases between. CDR3 length: 16 residues. CDR1 is SGHNT, CDR2 YENEEA, per germline. In DNA, the CDR3 is TGTGCCAGCAGCTTAGTCCAGGGGTTGGGCACAGATACGCAGTATTTT. Its protein product is CASSLVQGLGTDTQYF.

This sequence joins TRBV7-9 and TRBJ2-7; TRBD2 aligns across 10 bases. The CDR3 runs to 15 residues. V was pared by 5 bases and J by 6 bases, with 10 bases of the junction left unmatched. Germline V gives CDR1 SEHNR, CDR2 FQNEAQ (reference sequence). The CDR3 DNA reads TGTGCCAGCAGCCCCCGTCTAGCGGGAGTTTTCGAGCAGTACTTC. This codes for CASSPRLAGVFEQYF.

This clone was observed a handful of times. This rearrangement joins TRBV7-2 to TRBJ1-1; TRBD1 matches at 11 bases. The CDR3 extends over 13 amino acids. Germline-derived CDR1 and CDR2 are SGHTA and FQGNSA. The ends lost 5 bases at V and 10 bases at J; junction bases unmatched: 6. CDR3 loop: CASSRTGTGGAFF. DNA for the CDR3: TGTGCCAGCAGCCGCACCGGGACAGGGGGAGCTTTCTTT.

This clone has only one observation. This chain uses TRBV19 with TRBJ2-2; D is undetermined. The ends were cut back, 6 bases at V and 5 bases at J, with 4 bases in the middle. The CDR3 loop spans 11 amino acids. The germline gives CDR1 LNHDA, CDR2 SQIVND (reference sequence). The CDR3 DNA is TGTGCCAGTAGACAAACCGGGGAGCTGTTTTTT. Its translation is CASRQTGELFF.

The V and J genes are TRBV19 and TRBJ1-5; 9 bases are a match to TRBD1. With 6 bases clipped from V and 6 bases from J, the junction kept 15 bases outside the gene matches. Germline CDR1 LNHDA, CDR2 SQIVND (reference sequence). The CDR3 consists of 17 residues. Written as DNA, the CDR3 is TGTGCCAGTAGCACACGCCCCGGGACAGGGTACTCTCAGCCCCAGCATTTT. Its protein is CASSTRPGTGYSQPQHF.

The chain couples TRBV4-3 to TRBJ2-1; possibly TRBD2 for D (6 bases). The V gene lost 0 bases and the J gene lost 0 bases, with 12 bases spanning the gap. Germline values: CDR1 LGHNA, CDR2 YSLEER. The length of the CDR3 is 17 residues. The CDR3 nucleotides read TGCGCCAGCAGCCAAGAGAGGGTAGCGGACTCCTACAATGAGCAGTTCTTC. The encoded protein is CASSQERVADSYNEQFF.

The chain joins TRBV6-4 to TRBJ2-1, with 8 positions matching TRBD2. CDR1 is MRHNA, CDR2 SNTAGT, per germline. The CDR3 extends over 15 amino acids. V was clipped by 0 bases and J by 6 bases; unmatched bases: 4. The CDR3 loop reads CASSDSAGAGNEQFF. The DNA for the CDR3 is TGTGCCAGCAGTGACTCAGCGGGAGCCGGCAATGAGCAGTTCTTC.

This chain joins TRBV21-1 and TRBJ2-1; the table's TRBD2 call for D was not verified on the DNA. TRBV21-1 is tagged as a pseudogene. The CDR3 runs to 20 residues. The CDR3 DNA reads as TGTGCCAGCAGCCACCTCTGGGGGCGTCGGACTAGCGGGAGGGGTAATGAGCAGTTCTTC. As protein: CASSHLWGRRTSGRGNEQFF.

This chain connects TRBV5-4 to TRBJ1-5; 10 bases align to TRBD1. The CDR3 is 16 amino acids. Unmatched junction bases numbered 11, after V lost 4 bases and J lost 7 bases. Germline V CDR1 and CDR2: SGHNT, YYREEE (reference sequence). The CDR3 DNA follows: TGTGCCAGCAGCCAAGATGAGGGGACAGGGGAACAGCCCCAGCATTTT. Its translation: CASSQDEGTGEQPQHF.

The chain employs TRBV27 and TRBJ2-7; D gene ambiguous. V was pared by 5 bases and J by 3 bases, with 11 bases between. Per the germline V gene, CDR1 is MNHEY and CDR2 is SMNVEV (reference sequence). The CDR3 is 13 amino acids. CDR3 residues: CASSEVNGYEQYF. CDR3 in DNA: TGTGCCAGCAGTGAAGTGAACGGCTACGAGCAGTACTTC.

J is TRBJ1-1 and V is TRBV13; D ambiguous. Per the germline V gene, CDR1 is PRHDT and CDR2 is FYEKMQ (reference sequence). There are 13 residues in the CDR3. V was clipped by 7 bases and J by 2 bases, with 11 bases between them. CDR3 nucleotides: TGTGCCAGCACCCCGGAGGGAAACACTGAAGCTTTCTTT. Encoded protein: CASTPEGNTEAFF.

The chain has TRBV4-3 and TRBJ1-5, with D possibly being TRBD1 (6 bases). The ends were cut back, 0 bases at V and 5 bases at J, with 17 bases in the middle. Germline V CDR1 and CDR2: LGHNA, YSLEER. This CDR3 is built from 17 residues. Here the CDR3 reads CASSQDRGTGTHQPQHF. The CDR3 coding sequence is TGCGCCAGCAGCCAAGATAGGGGGACCGGGACACATCAGCCCCAGCATTTT.

The J gene is TRBJ2-7, the V gene TRBV6-1; 7 nucleotides align to TRBD1. The germline gives CDR1 MNHNS, CDR2 SASEGT. The CDR3 totals 14 residues. The V and J ends lost 4 bases and 0 bases, in that order; junction bases with no gene match: 3. The CDR3 DNA follows: TGTGCCAGCAGTGGGTGGGACAGCTCCTACGAGCAGTACTTC. Translating gives CASSGWDSSYEQYF.

This sequence joins TRBV11-2 and TRBJ2-2; D gene ambiguous. With 5 bases removed from V and 7 bases from J, the gap between germline ends came to 11 bases. The CDR3 is made up of 13 amino acids. Germline V gene lookup returns CDR1 SGHAT and CDR2 FQNNGV. The CDR3 sequence: CASSPSRGGELFF. In DNA, the CDR3 is TGTGCCAGCAGCCCATCTCGAGGCGGGGAGCTGTTTTTT.

The rearrangement links TRBV6-5 to TRBJ2-3; D is undetermined. This CDR3 contains 13 residues. Germline assignment: CDR1 MNHEY and CDR2 SVGAGI. Between the trimmed V and J ends, which lost 6 bases and 1 base, there was a span of 8 bases. This CDR3 reads CASRETGTDTQYF. The CDR3 bases are TGTGCCAGCAGGGAGACTGGCACAGATACGCAGTATTTT.